This T cell receptor beta chain emerged from a study of CD8 T cells in Susac syndrome. Study-level points and caveats: The study conceded that its TCR sequencing and HLA analysis involved relatively few individuals.

To note about this clonotype: Its antigen is unidentified.

Random-hexamer reverse transcription was applied to about 0.5 to 1 ug RNA. The amplification used immunoSEQ multiplex PCR on TCR beta CDR3; it spanned 54 Vbeta and 13 Jbeta. TCRdb re-called the immunoSEQ multiplex PCR reads with MiXCR, one entry per CDR3 protein. The sample shows some 120,000 distinct CDR3 sequences, around 94% of them seen only once. Sequencing of TCR beta covered CD8+ and CD4+ T cells obtained from blood. This TCR was recovered from a human donor in good health. Sequencing used CD4+ T cells from PBMCs.

The DNA for the CDR3 is TGTGCCAGCAGTCCCCGACAGCTGCCGGCCTCTGGAAACACCATATATTTT. This encodes CASSPRQLPASGNTIYF. V is TRBV27 and J is TRBJ1-3; maybe TRBD1 (5 bases). This CDR3 contains 17 residues. Trimming pared 5 bases from V and 0 bases from J, leaving 17 bases between. Germline V gene data show CDR1 as MNHEY and CDR2 as SMNVEV (reference sequence).